Below, 30 T cell receptor beta chains from the same sample are listed, as sequenced in a study of CD8 T cells in ankylosing spondylitis (TCRdb year 2017). The library was generated by 5' RACE. The sequencer listed for this sample is Illumina HiSeq 2500. Using fastp at Q25 and MiXCR, TCRdb reprocessed the public reads and kept productive beta chains. Rows merge per CDR3 protein into single entries with the most common DNA and genes. Within this sample are about 240,000 distinct CDR3 sequences, with 20% to 30% of them counted one time only. The biggest ten clones account for roughly 0.67% of the sample. Sequences were obtained from blood, either unsorted or a sorted T cell fraction (not recorded which). These receptors were obtained from a male donor with ankylosing spondylitis or in good health (not recorded which).

The rearrangement joins TRBV20-1 to TRBJ2-7; D may be TRBD1 or TRBD2 (5 bases each). Germline loops: CDR1 DFQATT, CDR2 SNEGSKA (reference sequence). V was clipped by 2 bases and J by 1 base, with 18 bases between them. This CDR3 comprises 16 residues. The DNA for the CDR3 is TGCAGTGCTAGACCCGCCCCCGGGACGGATTCCTACGAGCAGTACTTC. It yields the protein CSARPAPGTDSYEQYF.

This clonotype was picked up many times. Here the CDR3 DNA reads TGCAGCGTGACCGGGACAGTCACCTACGAGCAGTACTTC. It is translated as CSVTGTVTYEQYF. The chain joins TRBV29-1 to TRBJ2-7; 7 bases agree with TRBD1. The CDR3 totals 13 residues. V was clipped by 6 bases and J by 2 bases; unmatched bases: 7. Germline V CDR1 and CDR2: SQVTM, ANQGSEA.

This chain connects TRBV6-1 to TRBJ2-1; D remains unclear. CDR3 length: 15 residues. V shed 3 bases and J shed 3 bases, with 12 bases lying between them. Germline V gives CDR1 MNHNS, CDR2 SASEGT. CDR3 protein: CASSDQVFYYNEQFF. The DNA of the CDR3 is TGTGCCAGCAGTGACCAGGTATTCTACTACAATGAGCAGTTCTTC.

V and J are TRBV20-1 and TRBJ2-5; D is perhaps TRBD1 or TRBD2 (6 bases each). In germline, CDR1 is DFQATT, CDR2 SNEGSKA (reference sequence). This CDR3 is built from 15 residues. V was cut by 3 bases and J by 2 bases, with 16 bases left in between. This CDR3 is CSASRRGPRQETQYF. As DNA, the CDR3 is TGCAGTGCTAGCCGACGGGGGCCCCGGCAAGAGACCCAGTACTTC.

The chain uses TRBV20-1 and TRBJ1-5, with TRBD1 identical over 7 bases. Germline CDR1 and CDR2: DFQATT and SNEGSKA (reference sequence). V gave up 4 bases and J gave up 1 base; unmatched junction bases: 10. The CDR3 runs to 16 residues. CDR3 region: CSATDYTGVSNQPQHF. DNA for the CDR3: TGCAGTGCTACGGACTATACAGGGGTCAGCAATCAGCCCCAGCATTTT.

The CDR3 sequence: CSALKRDRTYEQYF. The CDR3 nucleotides are TGCAGTGCTCTTAAGCGAGACAGAACCTACGAGCAGTACTTC. The chain carries TRBV20-1 and TRBJ2-7; maybe TRBD1 (5 bases). The V gene's germline CDR1 is DFQATT and CDR2 SNEGSKA (reference sequence). This CDR3 is built from 14 residues. The germline V and J ends were trimmed by 5 bases and 2 bases, with 16 bases remaining between them.

The chain carries TRBV20-1 and TRBJ2-3, with 11 bases aligning to TRBD2. The CDR3 contains 14 residues. Germline loops: CDR1 DFQATT, CDR2 SNEGSKA (reference sequence). The ends lost 6 bases at V and 4 bases at J; junction bases unmatched: 6. CDR3 in amino acids: CSATTSGGSDTQYF. The CDR3 DNA is TGCAGTGCAACAACTAGCGGGGGCTCAGATACGCAGTATTTT.

Only a few counts were recorded for this clonotype. Written as DNA, the CDR3 is TGTGCCACCGACGCGGCGGAGGGAGGGAATGAGCAGTTCTTC. Encoded protein: CATDAAEGGNEQFF. The V gene is TRBV24-1, the J gene TRBJ2-1; 7 positions agree with TRBD2. Unmatched junction bases numbered 11, after V lost 9 bases and J lost 7 bases. This CDR3 has 14 residues. The germline V gene encodes CDR1 KGHDR and CDR2 SFDVKD.

The genes are TRBV5-5 and TRBJ2-1, with 15 bases matching TRBD2. V gave up 7 bases and J gave up 7 bases; unmatched junction bases: 9. Looked up from germline, CDR1 is SGHKS and CDR2 is YYEKEE (reference sequence). The CDR3 totals 16 residues. CDR3 amino acids: CASFLLGLAGGNEQFF. The DNA of the CDR3 is TGTGCCAGCTTTCTCTTGGGACTAGCGGGAGGTAATGAGCAGTTCTTC.

V usage is TRBV20-1 and J usage is TRBJ2-5; D may be TRBD1 (6 bases). Per the germline V gene, CDR1 is DFQATT and CDR2 is SNEGSKA (reference sequence). The CDR3 has 14 amino acids. Trimming took 6 bases from V and 0 from J, leaving 14 bases between them. CDR3 in DNA: TGCAGTGCCGTCCAGACAGGAAACCAAGAGACCCAGTACTTC. Its translation: CSAVQTGNQETQYF.

This clonotype was seen many times. The chain recombines TRBV5-1 with TRBJ1-5, with TRBD1 identical over 10 bases. Germline V lookup: CDR1 SGHRS, CDR2 YFSETQ. The CDR3 is made up of 15 amino acids. V was pared by 0 bases and J by 7 bases, with 4 bases of the junction left unmatched. CDR3 residues: CASSLAGQGMQPQHF. The CDR3 DNA sequence: TGCGCCAGCAGCTTGGCGGGACAGGGGATGCAGCCCCAGCATTTT.

This clonotype came up many times. This chain links TRBV10-1 with TRBJ2-7; D not resolved. Germline V CDR1 and CDR2: WNHNN, SYGVQD (reference sequence). The length of the CDR3 is 13 residues. V lost 1 base and J lost 3, with 7 bases in between. CDR3: CASSEFGNYEQYF. The CDR3 DNA reads as TGCGCCAGCAGTGAGTTTGGGAACTACGAGCAGTACTTC.

This clonotype was detected ten times or more. This chain joins TRBV20-1 and TRBJ2-3; D not certain. The CDR3 is made up of 11 amino acids. Trimming cost V 0 bases and J 6 bases, with 4 bases left between them. Germline loops: CDR1 DFQATT, CDR2 SNEGSKA (reference sequence). The CDR3 DNA is TGCAGTGCTAGAGATTTGGATACGCAGTATTTT. Encoded protein: CSARDLDTQYF.

The rearrangement joins TRBV2 to TRBJ2-1; D gene ambiguous. The germline V gene encodes CDR1 SNHLY and CDR2 FYNNEI. V was clipped by 2 bases and J by 0 bases, with 11 bases between them. The CDR3 extends over 16 amino acids. The DNA for the CDR3 is TGTGCCAGCAGTGAATGGCTCTGGGCCTCCTACAATGAGCAGTTCTTC. This codes for CASSEWLWASYNEQFF.

The V call is TRBV6-1, the J call TRBJ2-1; D gene ambiguous. The germline V and J ends were trimmed by 1 base and 5 bases, with 9 bases remaining between them. This CDR3 comprises 14 residues. In germline, CDR1 is MNHNS, CDR2 SASEGT. Written as DNA, the CDR3 is TGTGCCAGCAGTGAAGGAGGTCTGAACAATGAGCAGTTCTTC. It specifies CASSEGGLNNEQFF.

The chain links TRBV12-3 or TRBV12-4 to TRBJ2-3; a weak D match, TRBD1 (6 bases). V gave up 1 base and J gave up 5 bases, with 13 bases separating them. The CDR3 is made up of 15 amino acids. CDR3 DNA: TGTGCCAGCAGTTTAGTACAGGGAATCGGAGATACGCAGTATTTT. This gives the protein CASSLVQGIGDTQYF.

This clonotype was observed at least ten times. The chain employs TRBV5-1 and TRBJ2-3, with D perhaps matching TRBD1 or TRBD2 (5 bases each). This CDR3 comprises 14 residues. The V gene lost 3 bases and the J gene lost 6 bases, with 14 bases spanning the gap. The V gene's germline CDR1 is SGHRS and CDR2 YFSETQ. Here the CDR3 reads CASSYRDPGDTQYF. The CDR3 DNA reads as TGCGCCAGCAGCTATCGGGACCCCGGGGATACGCAGTATTTT. Full variable domain (remainder filled in from reference TRBV5-1 and TRBJ2-3): KAGVTQTPRYLIKTRGQQVTLSCSPISGHRSVSWYQQTPGQGLQFLFEYFSETQRNKGNFPGRFSGRQFSNSRSEMNVSTLELGDSALYLCASSYRDPGDTQYFGPGTRLTVL.

V gene TRBV12-3 or TRBV12-4 combines with J gene TRBJ1-5; 11 nucleotides line up with TRBD1. The CDR3 has 15 amino acids. With V trimmed by 6 bases and J by 5 bases, 6 bases remained unmatched. Here the CDR3 DNA reads TGTGCCAGCAGACCCGGGACAGGGGGAGATCAGCCCCAGCATTTT. It encodes CASRPGTGGDQPQHF.

The V gene is TRBV20-1, the J gene TRBJ2-1; 8 nucleotides agree with TRBD2. Per germline, CDR1 DFQATT and CDR2 SNEGSKA (reference sequence). This CDR3 spans 11 amino acids. The CDR3 sequence: CRVTGGDEQFF. Here the CDR3 DNA reads TGCAGAGTAACCGGGGGGGATGAGCAGTTCTTC.

This clonotype showed up just a few times. The DNA for the CDR3 is TGTGCCAGCAGCGTAACGGGTGAGCAGTTCTTC. The encoded protein is CASSVTGEQFF. V gene TRBV9 combines with J gene TRBJ2-1; D is unclear. This CDR3 contains 11 residues. V was trimmed by 1 base and J by 9 bases, leaving 5 bases between them. Germline-derived CDR1 and CDR2 are SGDLS and YYNGEE.

In its sample, this clonotype was seen a few times. V and J are TRBV20-1 and TRBJ2-1; D possibly corresponds to TRBD2 (6 bases). Trimming stripped 0 bases from V and 2 bases from J, with 14 bases between. Germline V gives CDR1 DFQATT, CDR2 SNEGSKA (reference sequence). This CDR3 has 16 residues. Here the CDR3 reads CSARDRISGTYNEQFF. DNA of the CDR3: TGCAGTGCTAGAGATCGGATTAGCGGAACCTACAATGAGCAGTTCTTC.

This clonotype showed up many times. The V call is TRBV11-2, the J call TRBJ2-1, with D unresolved. The CDR3 has 13 amino acids. Germline V lookup: CDR1 SGHAT, CDR2 FQNNGV. The V gene lost 2 bases and the J gene lost 9 bases, with 11 bases spanning the gap. The CDR3 bases are TGTGCCAGCAGCTTATGGTTGGCGGCTGAGCAGTTCTTC. Its translation is CASSLWLAAEQFF.

This sequence joins TRBV12-3 or TRBV12-4 and TRBJ2-3; D gene unclear. CDR3 size: 14 residues. Trimming took off 6 bases at V and 4 bases at J, with 14 bases between the two ends. CDR3 in amino acids: CASSLFVGSDTQYF. The CDR3 coding sequence is TGTGCCAGCAGCCTTTTTGTAGGGTCAGATACGCAGTATTTT.

The chain is built from TRBV5-4 and TRBJ2-4; TRBD1 or TRBD2 may be the D gene (7 bases each). Germline CDR1 SGHNT, CDR2 YYREEE (reference sequence). V shed 4 bases and J shed 3 bases, with 11 bases lying between them. The CDR3 totals 14 residues. As DNA, the CDR3 is TGTGCCAGCAGCCCCAGGGGGGGCAAAAACATTCAGTACTTC. Residues: CASSPRGGKNIQYF.

This clonotype has ten or more counts. V is TRBV7-6 and J is TRBJ2-5, with D perhaps matching TRBD1 (5 bases). Trimming stripped 1 base from V and 4 bases from J, with 10 bases between. The V gene's germline CDR1 is SGHVS and CDR2 FNYEAQ. The CDR3 totals 14 residues. The CDR3 spells CASSLVDQGETQYF. In DNA, the CDR3 is TGTGCCAGCAGCTTAGTTGATCAGGGAGAGACCCAGTACTTC.

This clonotype has ten or more counts. The rearrangement uses TRBV20-1 and TRBJ2-3, with 8 bases identical to TRBD2. The CDR3 consists of 18 residues. Unmatched junction bases numbered 15, after V lost 2 bases and J lost 2 bases. CDR1 and CDR2 (germline): DFQATT, SNEGSKA (reference sequence). The CDR3 DNA sequence: TGCAGTGCTAGACCTCCCCAAGGAGCGGGGGCGGACACAGATACGCAGTATTTT. Residues: CSARPPQGAGADTDTQYF.

This clonotype was found a few times. This rearrangement joins TRBV5-5 to TRBJ2-1; 10 nucleotides match TRBD2. Germline loops: CDR1 SGHKS, CDR2 YYEKEE (reference sequence). This CDR3 is 15 amino acids long. J lost 10 bases, V lost 2 bases, and 9 bases had no gene match. The DNA for the CDR3 is TGTGCCAGCAGCTTTGGACTAGCGGCCTCAGGGGAGCAGTTCTTC. It is translated as CASSFGLAASGEQFF.

DNA for the CDR3: TGCAGTGCTGGAAAAGGACTAGCGGGGGGAACTTGGACCGGGGAGCTGTTTTTT. Amino acid sequence: CSAGKGLAGGTWTGELFF. J is TRBJ2-2 and V is TRBV20-1, with TRBD2 identical over 14 bases. V was clipped by 5 bases and J by 5 bases; unmatched bases: 13. This CDR3 spans 18 amino acids. In germline, CDR1 is DFQATT, CDR2 SNEGSKA (reference sequence).

This clonotype showed up many times. The genes are TRBV13 and TRBJ2-7, with D perhaps given as TRBD1 or TRBD2 (5 bases each). Germline V gives CDR1 PRHDT, CDR2 FYEKMQ (reference sequence). There are 14 residues in the CDR3. V lost 5 bases, J lost 7 bases, and 18 bases lay in between. As DNA, the CDR3 is TGTGCCAGCAGCCAATGGGGGAACAAGGGGGAGCAGTACTTC. Residues: CASSQWGNKGEQYF. Together with reference TRBV13 and TRBJ2-7, the CDR3 gives the full variable domain: AAGVIQSPRHLIKEKRETATLKCYPIPRHDTVYWYQQGPGQDPQFLISFYEKMQSDKGSIPDRFSAQQFSDYHSELNMSSLELGDSALYFCASSQWGNKGEQYFGPGTRLTVT.

The chain combines TRBV6-5 with TRBJ2-5; D might be TRBD2 (6 bases). The V gene lost 0 bases and the J gene lost 2 bases, with 13 bases spanning the gap. There are 16 residues in the CDR3. Germline loops: CDR1 MNHEY, CDR2 SVGAGI. In DNA, the CDR3 is TGTGCCAGCAGTTACTCGAAGGGCGGAGGGCAAGAGACCCAGTACTTC. Translation: CASSYSKGGGQETQYF.